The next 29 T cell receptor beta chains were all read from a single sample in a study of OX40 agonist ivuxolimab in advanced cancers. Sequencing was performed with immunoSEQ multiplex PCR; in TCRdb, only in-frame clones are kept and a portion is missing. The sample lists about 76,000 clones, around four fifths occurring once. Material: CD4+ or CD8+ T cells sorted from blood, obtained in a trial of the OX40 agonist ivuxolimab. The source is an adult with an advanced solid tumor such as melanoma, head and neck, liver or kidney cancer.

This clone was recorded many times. The CDR3 protein is CAWNKELGQPQHF. CDR3 DNA: TGTGCCTGGAATAAGGAGTTGGGTCAGCCCCAGCATTTT. V is TRBV30 and J is TRBJ1-5; D remains unclear. V was clipped by 4 bases and J by 6 bases, with 13 bases between them. CDR1 and CDR2 (germline): GTSNPN, SVGIG (reference sequence). There are 13 residues in the CDR3.

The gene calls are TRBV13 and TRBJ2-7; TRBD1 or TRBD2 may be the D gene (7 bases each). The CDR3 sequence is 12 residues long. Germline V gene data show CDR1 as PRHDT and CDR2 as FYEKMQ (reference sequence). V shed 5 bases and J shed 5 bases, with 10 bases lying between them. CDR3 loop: CASSPGGDEQYF. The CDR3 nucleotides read TGTGCCAGCAGCCCAGGGGGGGACGAGCAGTACTTC.

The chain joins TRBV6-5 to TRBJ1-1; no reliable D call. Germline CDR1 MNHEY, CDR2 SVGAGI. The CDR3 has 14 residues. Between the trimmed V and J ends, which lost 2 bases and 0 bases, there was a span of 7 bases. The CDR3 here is CASSYMGLNTEAFF. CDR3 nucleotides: TGTGCCAGCAGTTACATGGGGTTGAACACTGAAGCTTTCTTT.

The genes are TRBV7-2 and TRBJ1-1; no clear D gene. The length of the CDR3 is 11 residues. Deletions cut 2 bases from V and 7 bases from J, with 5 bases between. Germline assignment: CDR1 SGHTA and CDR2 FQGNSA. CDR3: CASSLRVEAFF. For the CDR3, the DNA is TGTGCCAGCAGCTTACGGGTTGAAGCTTTCTTT.

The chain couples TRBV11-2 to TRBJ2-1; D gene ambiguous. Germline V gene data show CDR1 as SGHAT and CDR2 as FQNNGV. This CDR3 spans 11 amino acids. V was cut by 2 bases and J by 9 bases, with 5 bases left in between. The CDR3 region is CASSLRIEQFF. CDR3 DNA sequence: TGTGCCAGCAGCTTAAGGATTGAGCAGTTCTTC.

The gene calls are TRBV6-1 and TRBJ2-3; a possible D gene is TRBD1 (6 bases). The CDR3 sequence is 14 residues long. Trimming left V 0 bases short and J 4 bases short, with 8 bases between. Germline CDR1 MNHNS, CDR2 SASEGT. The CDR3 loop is CASSEASGADTQYF. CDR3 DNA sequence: TGTGCCAGCAGTGAAGCGTCAGGGGCAGATACGCAGTATTTT.

CDR3 protein: CASSFKRWDEQYF. In DNA form, the CDR3 reads TGTGCCAGCAGTTTTAAGCGGTGGGACGAGCAGTACTTC. The chain carries TRBV27 and TRBJ2-7; maybe TRBD2 (5 bases). Looked up from germline, CDR1 is MNHEY and CDR2 is SMNVEV (reference sequence). The V gene lost 3 bases and the J gene lost 5 bases, with 11 bases spanning the gap. CDR3 length equals 13 residues.

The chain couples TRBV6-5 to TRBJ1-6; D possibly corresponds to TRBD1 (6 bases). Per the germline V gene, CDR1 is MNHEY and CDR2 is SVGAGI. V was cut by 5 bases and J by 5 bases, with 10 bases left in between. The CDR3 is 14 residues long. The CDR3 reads CASSKGQDNSPLHF. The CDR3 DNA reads TGTGCCAGCAGTAAGGGACAAGATAATTCACCCCTCCACTTT.

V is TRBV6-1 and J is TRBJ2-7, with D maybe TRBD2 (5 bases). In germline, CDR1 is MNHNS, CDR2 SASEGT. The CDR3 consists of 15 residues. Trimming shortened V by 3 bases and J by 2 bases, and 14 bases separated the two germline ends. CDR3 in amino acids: CASSDGLPDTYEQYF. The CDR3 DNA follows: TGTGCCAGCAGTGACGGACTCCCGGATACCTACGAGCAGTACTTC.

CDR3 in DNA: TGTGCCACCGTCTTAGCGGGAAGGAACAATGAGCAGTTCTTC. Translating gives CATVLAGRNNEQFF. V usage is TRBV6-1 and J usage is TRBJ2-1, with TRBD2 matching 8 bases. CDR1 and CDR2 from the germline V gene are MNHNS and SASEGT. CDR3 length equals 14 residues. With V trimmed by 10 bases and J by 5 bases, 10 bases remained unmatched.

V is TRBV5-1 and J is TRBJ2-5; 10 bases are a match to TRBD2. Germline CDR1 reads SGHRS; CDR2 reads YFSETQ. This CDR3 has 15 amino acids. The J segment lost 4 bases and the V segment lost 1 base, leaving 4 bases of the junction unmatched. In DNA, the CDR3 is TGCGCCAGCAGCTTGACTTTAGCGGGAGGAGAGACCCAGTACTTC. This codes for CASSLTLAGGETQYF.

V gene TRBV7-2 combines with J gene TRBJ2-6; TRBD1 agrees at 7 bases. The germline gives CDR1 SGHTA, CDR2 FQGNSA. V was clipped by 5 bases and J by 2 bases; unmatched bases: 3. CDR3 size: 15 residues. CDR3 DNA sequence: TGTGCCAGCAGCGCTACAGGGGCTGGGGCCAACGTCCTGACTTTC. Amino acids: CASSATGAGANVLTF.

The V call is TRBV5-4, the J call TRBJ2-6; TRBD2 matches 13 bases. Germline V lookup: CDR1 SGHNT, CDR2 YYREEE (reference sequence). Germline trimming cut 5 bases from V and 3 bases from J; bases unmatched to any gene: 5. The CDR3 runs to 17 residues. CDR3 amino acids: CASSLTSGRRGANVLTF. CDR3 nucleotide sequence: TGTGCCAGCAGTTTGACTAGCGGGAGGCGTGGGGCCAACGTCCTGACTTTC.

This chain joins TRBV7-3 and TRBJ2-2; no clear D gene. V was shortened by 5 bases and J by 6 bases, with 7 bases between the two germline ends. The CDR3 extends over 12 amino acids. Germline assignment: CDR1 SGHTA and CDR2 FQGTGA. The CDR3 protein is CASSEDAGELFF. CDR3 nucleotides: TGTGCCAGCAGCGAGGACGCCGGGGAGCTGTTTTTT.

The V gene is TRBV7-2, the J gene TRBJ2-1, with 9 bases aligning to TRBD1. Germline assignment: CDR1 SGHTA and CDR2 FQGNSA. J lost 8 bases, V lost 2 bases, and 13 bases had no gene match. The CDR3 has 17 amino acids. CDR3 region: CASSLSGHRGRIDEQFF. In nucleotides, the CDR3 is TGTGCCAGCAGCTTAAGTGGCCACAGGGGGCGTATAGATGAGCAGTTCTTC.

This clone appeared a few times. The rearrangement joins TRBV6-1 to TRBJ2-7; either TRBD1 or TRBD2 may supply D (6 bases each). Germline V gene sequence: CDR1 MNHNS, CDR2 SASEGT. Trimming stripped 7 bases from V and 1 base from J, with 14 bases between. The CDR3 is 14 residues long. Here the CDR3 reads CASIFGGGSYEQYF. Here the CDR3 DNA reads TGTGCCAGCATCTTTGGAGGGGGTTCCTACGAGCAGTACTTC.

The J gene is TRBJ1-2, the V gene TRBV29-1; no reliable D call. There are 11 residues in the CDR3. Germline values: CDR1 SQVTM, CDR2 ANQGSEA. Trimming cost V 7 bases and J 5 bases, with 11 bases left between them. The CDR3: CSGSDGYGYTF. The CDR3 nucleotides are TGCAGCGGTTCGGACGGGTATGGCTACACCTTC.

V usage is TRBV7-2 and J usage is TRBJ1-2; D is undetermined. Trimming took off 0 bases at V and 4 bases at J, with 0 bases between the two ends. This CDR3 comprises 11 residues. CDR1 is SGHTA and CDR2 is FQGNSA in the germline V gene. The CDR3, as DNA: TGTGCCAGCAGCTTAGCCTATGGCTACACCTTC. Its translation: CASSLAYGYTF.

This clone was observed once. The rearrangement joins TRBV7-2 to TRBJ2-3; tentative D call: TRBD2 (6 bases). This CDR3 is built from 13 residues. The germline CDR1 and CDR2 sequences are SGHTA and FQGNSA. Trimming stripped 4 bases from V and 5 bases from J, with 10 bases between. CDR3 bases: TGTGCCAGCAGCTCCCGGCGGGAAGATACGCAGTATTTT. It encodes CASSSRREDTQYF.

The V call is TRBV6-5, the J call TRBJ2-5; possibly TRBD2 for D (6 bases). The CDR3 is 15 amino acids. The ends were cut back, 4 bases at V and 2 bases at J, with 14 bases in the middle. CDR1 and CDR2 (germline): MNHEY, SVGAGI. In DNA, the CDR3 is TGTGCCAGCAGTTCTGCGGGGAGCTTACAAGAGACCCAGTACTTC. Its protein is CASSSAGSLQETQYF.

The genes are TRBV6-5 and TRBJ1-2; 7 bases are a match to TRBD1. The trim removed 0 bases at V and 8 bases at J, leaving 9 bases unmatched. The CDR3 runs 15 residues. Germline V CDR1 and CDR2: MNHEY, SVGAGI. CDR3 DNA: TGTGCCAGCAGTTACTCGACGGCGGCAGGGGGGGGCTACACCTTC. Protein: CASSYSTAAGGGYTF.

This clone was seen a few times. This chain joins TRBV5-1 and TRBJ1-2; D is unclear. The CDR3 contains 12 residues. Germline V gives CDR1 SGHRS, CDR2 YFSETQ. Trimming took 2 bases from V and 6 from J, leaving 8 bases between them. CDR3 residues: CASSFGEDGYTF. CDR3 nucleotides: TGCGCCAGCAGCTTCGGGGAGGATGGCTACACCTTC. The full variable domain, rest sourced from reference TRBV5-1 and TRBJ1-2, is KAGVTQTPRYLIKTRGQQVTLSCSPISGHRSVSWYQQTPGQGLQFLFEYFSETQRNKGNFPGRFSGRQFSNSRSEMNVSTLELGDSALYLCASSFGEDGYTFGSGTRLTVV.

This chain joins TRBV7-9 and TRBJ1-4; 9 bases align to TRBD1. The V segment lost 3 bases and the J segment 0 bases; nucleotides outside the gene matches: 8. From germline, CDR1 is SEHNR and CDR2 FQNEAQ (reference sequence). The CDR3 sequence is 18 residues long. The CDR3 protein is CASSFGTGRGATNEKLFF. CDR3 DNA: TGTGCCAGCAGCTTCGGGACAGGGAGAGGGGCAACTAATGAAAAACTGTTTTTT.

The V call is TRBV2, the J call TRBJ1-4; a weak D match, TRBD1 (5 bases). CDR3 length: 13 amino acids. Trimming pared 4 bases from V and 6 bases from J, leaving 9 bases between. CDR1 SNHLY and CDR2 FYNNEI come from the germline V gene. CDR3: CASSGQLDEKLFF. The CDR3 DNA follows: TGTGCCAGCAGTGGACAGTTGGATGAAAAACTGTTTTTT.

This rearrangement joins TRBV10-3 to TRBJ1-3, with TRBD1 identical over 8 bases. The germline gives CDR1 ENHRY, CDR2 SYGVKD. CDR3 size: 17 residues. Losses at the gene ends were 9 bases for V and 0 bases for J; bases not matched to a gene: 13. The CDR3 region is CAITGQVERSSGNTIYF. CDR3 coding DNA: TGTGCCATTACGGGACAGGTAGAAAGGAGCTCTGGAAACACCATATATTTT.

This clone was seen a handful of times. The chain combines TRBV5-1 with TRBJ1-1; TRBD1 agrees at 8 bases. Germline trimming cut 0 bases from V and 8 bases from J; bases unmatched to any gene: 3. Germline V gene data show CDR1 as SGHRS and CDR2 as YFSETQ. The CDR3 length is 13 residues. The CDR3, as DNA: TGCGCCAGCAGCTTGGCGGACAGGGCGGAAGCTTTCTTT. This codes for CASSLADRAEAFF.

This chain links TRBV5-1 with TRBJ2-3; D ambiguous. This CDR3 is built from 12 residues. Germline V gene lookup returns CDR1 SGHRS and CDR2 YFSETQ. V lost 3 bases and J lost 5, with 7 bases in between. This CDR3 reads CASSSLRDTQYF. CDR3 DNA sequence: TGCGCCAGCAGCTCGCTGAGAGATACGCAGTATTTT.

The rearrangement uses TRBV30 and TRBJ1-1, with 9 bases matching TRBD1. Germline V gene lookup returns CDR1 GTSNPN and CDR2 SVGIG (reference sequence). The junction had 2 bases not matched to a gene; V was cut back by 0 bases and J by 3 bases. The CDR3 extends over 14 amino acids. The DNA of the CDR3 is TGTGCCTGGAGTGTACAGGGGGCGTACACTGAAGCTTTCTTT. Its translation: CAWSVQGAYTEAFF.

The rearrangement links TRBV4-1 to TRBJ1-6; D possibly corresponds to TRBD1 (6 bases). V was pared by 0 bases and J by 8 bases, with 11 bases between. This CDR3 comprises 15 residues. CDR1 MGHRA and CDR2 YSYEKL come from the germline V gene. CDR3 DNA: TGCGCCAGCAGCCAAGACCACAACAGGGATTCACCCCTCCACTTT. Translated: CASSQDHNRDSPLHF.